The sequence of this T cell receptor beta chain was determined in a study of T cells after yellow fever vaccination. On the study more broadly: SMART-Seq v4 Ultra Low Input handled preparation of low-cell-number fractions. Study-wide findings and caveats: Any FACS-sorted repertoire could hold abundant clonotypes that contaminate it from the bulk population. Relatively few clonotypes were ones that appeared in both CD4 and CD8 compartments. Re-detected after boosting: most primary clones, 96% of CD4 and less than 90% of CD8.

TCRdb passed the 5' RACE reads through MiXCR, listing each CDR3 protein once. Among approximately 90,000 distinct CDR3 sequences listed, under 7% were seen once. Of note for this clonotype: The antigen is unknown.

V was shortened by 3 bases and J by 8 bases, with 14 bases between the two germline ends. CDR1 and CDR2 (germline): MNHEY, SVGEGT. CDR3 length: 14 residues. The chain is built from TRBV6-2 or TRBV6-3 and TRBJ2-1, with D hard to call. Specimen: CD8+ T cells sorted from PBMCs, collected 10 days after the yellow fever booster vaccination. The source of this sequence is a man younger than 35 who received the YFV17D yellow fever vaccine. CDR3 sequence: CASSYFSWSDEQFF. The DNA for the CDR3 is TGTGCCAGCAGTTATTTTTCATGGTCGGATGAGCAGTTCTTC.